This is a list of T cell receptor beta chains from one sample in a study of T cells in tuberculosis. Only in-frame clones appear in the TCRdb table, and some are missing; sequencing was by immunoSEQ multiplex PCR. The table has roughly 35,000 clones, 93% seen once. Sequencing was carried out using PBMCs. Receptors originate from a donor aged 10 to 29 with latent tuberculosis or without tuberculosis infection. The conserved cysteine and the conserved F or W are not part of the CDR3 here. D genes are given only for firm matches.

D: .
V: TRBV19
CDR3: ASSIDSSAYEQY

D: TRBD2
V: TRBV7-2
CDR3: ASSLAGLAGVGKNIQY

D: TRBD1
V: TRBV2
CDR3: ASSVETGEYEQY

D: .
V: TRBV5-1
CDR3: ASSLERHWWNEKLF

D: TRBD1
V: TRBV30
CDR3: AWQAGTGGFGNTIY

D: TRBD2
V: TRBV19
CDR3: ASSFGGRGNNEQF

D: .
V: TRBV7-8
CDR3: ASSLNYGSGGYT

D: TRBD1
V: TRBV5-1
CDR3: ASSPTGQDSGNTIY

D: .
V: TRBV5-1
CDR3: ASSLSAGVDGYT

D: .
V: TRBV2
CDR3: ASKEFYNSPLH

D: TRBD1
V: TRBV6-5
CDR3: ATGQGAINGYT

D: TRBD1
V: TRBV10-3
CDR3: AIKDEQGADGYT

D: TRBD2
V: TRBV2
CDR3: ASREGGAGVEQF

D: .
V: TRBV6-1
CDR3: ASSEEEISYNEQF

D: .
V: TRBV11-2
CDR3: ASSLARDTQY

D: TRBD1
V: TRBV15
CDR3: ATSRGNRGKGSPLH

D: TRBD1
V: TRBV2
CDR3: ASSADRGPQDTQY

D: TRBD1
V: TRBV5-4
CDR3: ASSFYLTPDREYDGYT

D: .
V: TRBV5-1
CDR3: ASSPDNGQQHNEQF

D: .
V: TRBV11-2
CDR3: ASSVTRSYEQY